This T cell receptor beta chain was sequenced for a study of CD8 T cells in ankylosing spondylitis. Quantitative molecular-barcoded 5'-RACE generated the TCR beta libraries. TCRdb recomputed calls from the 5' RACE reads with MiXCR, one row per CDR3 protein. The data show 20,000 to 30,000 distinct CDR3 sequences, with roughly 13% seen just once and 30% to 35% held by the top ten. There are 14 residues in the CDR3. Deletions cut 3 bases from V and 9 bases from J, with 20 bases between. From germline, CDR1 is SQVTM and CDR2 ANQGSEA. The sample consisted of blood. V usage is TRBV29-1 and J usage is TRBJ2-5; D possibly uses TRBD1 or TRBD2 (5 bases each). This receptor was obtained from a male donor with ankylosing spondylitis or in good health (not recorded which). The CDR3 reads CSVDSGTDVSSQYF. CDR3 DNA: TGCAGCGTTGATTCCGGGACCGATGTGTCGTCCCAGTACTTC.